This T cell receptor (beta chain) is drawn from a study of tumor-infiltrating lymphocytes in oesophageal squamous cell carcinoma. This clonotype was counted once. A single record per CDR3 protein comes from TCRdb applying MiXCR to the PCR reads. The sample has under 15,000 distinct CDR3 sequences, roughly 51% seen once. Per germline, CDR1 MRHNA and CDR2 SNTAGT. The CDR3 consists of 14 residues. After removal of 11 bases from V and 6 bases from J, the junction contained 9 bases not matched to a gene. This clonotype was sampled from a female donor with esophageal squamous cell carcinoma. This chain connects TRBV6-4 to TRBJ1-6; 8 bases match TRBD1. The sequenced material came from blood. CDR3 sequence reads: CAAVLGQGNSPLHF. In nucleotides, the CDR3 is TGTGCCGCAGTTCTCGGACAGGGTAATTCACCCCTCCACTTT.